Each of the 19 T cell receptor beta chains below was sequenced from the same sample in a study of blood T cell repertoires in COVID-19. TCRdb keeps only in-frame clones here, not all; method: immunoSEQ multiplex PCR. This table holds 290,000 or so clones, around 90% found once. The specimen was PBMCs or T cells enriched from blood (not recorded which). The source of these receptors is a woman aged 25 to 39 who had recovered from COVID-19.

This chain joins TRBV27 and TRBJ2-5, with 8 bases aligning to TRBD2. J was trimmed by 5 bases and V by 5 bases; bases with no gene match: 13. This CDR3 has 16 residues. Germline V gene lookup returns CDR1 MNHEY and CDR2 SMNVEV (reference sequence). CDR3 in DNA: TGTGCCAGCAGTCGGCTAGCGGGCACAGGCAGGGAGACCCAGTACTTC. Translating it yields CASSRLAGTGRETQYF.

V and J are TRBV9 and TRBJ2-7; 9 nucleotides line up with TRBD1. CDR1 SGDLS and CDR2 YYNGEE come from the germline V gene. V shed 4 bases, J shed 1 base, and the junction held 3 bases outside the gene matches. The CDR3 has 14 amino acids. Here the CDR3 DNA reads TGTGCCAGCAGCCAACAGGGGGCTTCCTACGAGCAGTACTTC. It encodes CASSQQGASYEQYF.

The chain has TRBV11-3 and TRBJ1-5, with D possibly being TRBD1 (6 bases). Germline V gene sequence: CDR1 SGHNT, CDR2 YENEEA. Trimming pared 0 bases from V and 3 bases from J, leaving 9 bases between. The CDR3 sequence is 15 residues long. CDR3 bases: TGTGCCAGCAGCTTAGATTGGGACACCAATCAGCCCCAGCATTTT. As protein: CASSLDWDTNQPQHF.

This chain uses TRBV15 with TRBJ2-2, with TRBD2 matching 10 bases. Per the germline V gene, CDR1 is LNHNV and CDR2 is YYDKDF (reference sequence). The ends lost 5 bases at V and 3 bases at J; junction bases unmatched: 6. CDR3 length: 16 residues. The CDR3 nucleotides read TGTGCCACCAGCCCCCTAGCGGGAGAGGACACCGGGGAGCTGTTTTTT. Its protein is CATSPLAGEDTGELFF.

V gene TRBV3-1 (or the pseudogene TRBV3-2) combines with J gene TRBJ1-1; 7 bases are a match to TRBD1. The junction had 10 bases not matched to a gene; V was cut back by 4 bases and J by 2 bases. The CDR3 consists of 16 residues. The V gene's germline CDR1 is LGHDT and CDR2 YNNKEL (reference sequence). The CDR3 DNA sequence: TGTGCCAGCAGCCCCCCGGGACAGCTTTACAACACTGAAGCTTTCTTT. Translating it yields CASSPPGQLYNTEAFF.

V usage is TRBV10-3 and J usage is TRBJ2-7; 7 bases agree with TRBD2. The CDR3 sequence is 16 residues long. The junction had 9 bases not matched to a gene; V was cut back by 4 bases and J by 0 bases. The germline CDR1 and CDR2 sequences are ENHRY and SYGVKD. For the CDR3, the DNA is TGTGCCATCAGTGTTGGGCTAGCGGTTAGCTCCTACGAGCAGTACTTC. It specifies CAISVGLAVSSYEQYF.

This chain links TRBV27 with TRBJ2-7; TRBD2 is a possible D gene (5 bases). In germline, CDR1 is MNHEY, CDR2 SMNVEV (reference sequence). The CDR3 runs 13 residues. V lost 3 bases, J lost 11 bases, and 17 bases lay in between. The CDR3 here is CASSFDKSGPKYF. The CDR3 region has the DNA TGTGCCAGCAGTTTTGATAAAAGCGGTCCTAAGTACTTC.

The rearrangement joins TRBV28 to TRBJ2-7, with TRBD1 identical over 8 bases. V was clipped by 2 bases and J by 10 bases; unmatched bases: 13. CDR3 length equals 15 residues. Germline CDR1 MDHEN, CDR2 SYDVKM. For the CDR3, the DNA is TGTGCCAGCAGTTTAGAAACAGGGGGAGGTTTGGGACAGTACTTC. It specifies CASSLETGGGLGQYF.

V usage is TRBV6-4 and J usage is TRBJ2-1, with D possibly being TRBD2 (6 bases). Deletions cut 8 bases from V and 1 base from J, with 12 bases between. This CDR3 has 14 residues. Germline CDR1 and CDR2: MRHNA and SNTAGT. The DNA for the CDR3 is TGTGCCAGCGCCCCTGGGACTTCCTACAATGAGCAGTTCTTC. Protein sequence: CASAPGTSYNEQFF.

As to this clone: Other DNA sequences in this sample translate to the same CDR3. This chain uses TRBV9 with TRBJ2-5; 8 bases fit TRBD2. From germline, CDR1 is SGDLS and CDR2 YYNGEE. J was trimmed by 4 bases and V by 4 bases; bases with no gene match: 6. The CDR3 loop spans 14 amino acids. Written as DNA, the CDR3 is TGTGCCAGCAGCTCTGGGGCGGGAGGAGAGACCCAGTACTTC. It yields the protein CASSSGAGGETQYF.

This chain links TRBV28 with TRBJ2-2, with a tentative D call TRBD2 (6 bases). V was shortened by 5 bases and J by 0 bases, with 13 bases between the two germline ends. Germline V CDR1 and CDR2: MDHEN, SYDVKM. CDR3 length: 16 amino acids. CDR3 in amino acids: CASSHPGLANTGELFF. CDR3 in DNA: TGTGCCAGCAGTCACCCGGGACTTGCGAACACCGGGGAGCTGTTTTTT.

The V gene is TRBV24-1, the J gene TRBJ2-2; D is perhaps TRBD2 (6 bases). Looked up from germline, CDR1 is KGHDR and CDR2 is SFDVKD. This CDR3 comprises 16 residues. Trimming cost V 0 bases and J 1 base, with 8 bases left between them. CDR3 nucleotide sequence: TGTGCCACCAGTGATTTGACGGGACTGAACACCGGGGAGCTGTTTTTT. This encodes CATSDLTGLNTGELFF.

The V gene is TRBV28, the J gene TRBJ2-1; 9 nucleotides agree with TRBD2. Germline V gene data show CDR1 as MDHEN and CDR2 as SYDVKM. The length of the CDR3 is 15 residues. V lost 5 bases, J lost 6 bases, and 8 bases stayed unmatched. In DNA, the CDR3 is TGTGCCAGCAGTCGACTAGCGGCGGTGGGCAATGAGCAGTTCTTC. Residues: CASSRLAAVGNEQFF. The complete variable domain, with remaining parts taken from reference TRBV28 and TRBJ2-1, reads DVKVTQSSRYLVKRTGEKVFLECVQDMDHENMFWYRQDPGLGLRLIYFSYDVKMKEKGDIPEGYSVSREKKERFSLILESASTNQTSMYLCASSRLAAVGNEQFFGPGTRLTVL.

The chain recombines TRBV15 with TRBJ1-6; D unclear. V was clipped by 5 bases and J by 8 bases, with 19 bases between them. The germline V gene has CDR1 LNHNV and CDR2 YYDKDF (reference sequence). The CDR3 has 16 amino acids. The CDR3 region is CATSPRASPGDSPLHF. In nucleotides, the CDR3 is TGTGCCACCAGCCCAAGGGCCTCGCCGGGAGATTCACCCCTCCACTTT.

The CDR3 DNA reads TGTGCCAGCAGCTTCAAGGGAGCGGGATTGGACGAGCAGTACTTC. Protein sequence: CASSFKGAGLDEQYF. V usage is TRBV7-2 and J usage is TRBJ2-7, with 7 bases lining up with TRBD2. The V and J ends lost 3 bases and 5 bases, in that order; junction bases with no gene match: 10. The CDR3 runs to 15 residues. CDR1 and CDR2 from the germline V gene are SGHTA and FQGNSA.

This clone is a singleton in its sample. The chain carries TRBV9 and TRBJ2-7; D is undetermined. The germline gives CDR1 SGDLS, CDR2 YYNGEE. Trimming took 3 bases from V and 0 from J, leaving 10 bases between them. CDR3 length: 14 residues. The CDR3, as DNA: TGTGCCAGCAGCGGACAAGGATACTCCTACGAGCAGTACTTC. Translated: CASSGQGYSYEQYF.

This clone was detected once. This chain joins TRBV10-3 and TRBJ1-4, with 8 bases matching TRBD1. This CDR3 comprises 13 residues. J gave up 8 bases and V 6 bases, and 5 bases lay outside the gene matches. The germline CDR1 and CDR2 sequences are ENHRY and SYGVKD. CDR3: CAIRSQGGEKLFF. The CDR3 bases are TGTGCCATCAGGTCACAGGGGGGCGAAAAACTGTTTTTT.

This clone was observed once. The chain uses TRBV28 and TRBJ1-5; 7 nucleotides align to TRBD1. Per germline, CDR1 MDHEN and CDR2 SYDVKM. V gave up 4 bases and J gave up 4 bases; unmatched junction bases: 10. The CDR3 runs to 16 residues. The CDR3, as DNA: TGTGCCAGCAGTTCAACTACAGGGGAAGGTAATCAGCCCCAGCATTTT. This encodes CASSSTTGEGNQPQHF.

The rearrangement uses TRBV7-3 and TRBJ2-7; D possibly corresponds to TRBD2 (6 bases). Germline V gives CDR1 SGHTA, CDR2 FQGTGA. V shed 0 bases and J shed 2 bases, with 8 bases lying between them. The CDR3 consists of 14 residues. This CDR3 is CASSLTPGAYEQYF. CDR3 in DNA: TGTGCCAGCAGCTTAACGCCGGGGGCCTACGAGCAGTACTTC.